The 6 T cell receptor beta chains given below trace back to one sample, sequenced in a study of T cell changes during pregnancy in multiple sclerosis. Using immunoSEQ multiplex PCR, the repertoire was profiled, and TCRdb retains in-frame clones only, with some absent. This repertoire shows 85,000 to 130,000 clones, 85% to 95% found once; its top ten account for 1% to 1.5%. The sample here was peripheral blood, taken in the second trimester of pregnancy. The receptors derive from a female donor with multiple sclerosis, enrolled in a pregnancy study.

J is TRBJ2-7 and V is TRBV5-1; 8 bases agree with TRBD2. CDR3 length equals 14 residues. CDR1 and CDR2 from the germline V gene are SGHRS and YFSETQ. J lost 3 bases, V lost 2 bases, and 4 bases had no gene match. The CDR3 region has the DNA TGCGCCAGCAGCTTCGCGGGGGGTGACTACGAGCAGTACTTC. As protein: CASSFAGGDYEQYF.

This rearrangement joins TRBV6-1 to TRBJ2-7; D is ambiguous. V was cut by 6 bases and J by 0 bases, with 12 bases left in between. Germline assignment: CDR1 MNHNS and CDR2 SASEGT. The CDR3 loop spans 14 amino acids. The CDR3 DNA reads TGTGCCAGCAGGACGACTGTCAGCTCCTACGAGCAGTACTTC. This sequence encodes CASRTTVSSYEQYF.

This chain joins TRBV11-2 and TRBJ2-5; 8 nucleotides match TRBD1. The ends lost 5 bases at V and 6 bases at J; junction bases unmatched: 11. The CDR3 runs to 15 residues. The germline gives CDR1 SGHAT, CDR2 FQNNGV. CDR3 loop: CASSRTDRESKTQYF. CDR3 bases: TGTGCCAGCAGCCGGACGGACAGGGAAAGTAAGACCCAGTACTTC.

The rearrangement links TRBV7-8 to TRBJ2-5; D may be TRBD2 (5 bases). Looked up from germline, CDR1 is SGHVS and CDR2 is FQNEAQ. Trimming removed 7 bases at V and 3 bases at J, with 15 bases between. There are 14 residues in the CDR3. CDR3 sequence reads: CASTPSEGKETQYF. CDR3 sequence (DNA): TGTGCCAGCACCCCTAGTGAGGGAAAAGAGACCCAGTACTTC.

The rearrangement uses TRBV10-1 and TRBJ1-1; the D is unclear. This CDR3 has 13 amino acids. Trimming took off 2 bases at V and 4 bases at J, with 8 bases between the two ends. Germline loops: CDR1 WNHNN, CDR2 SYGVQD (reference sequence). Here the CDR3 reads CASSERGCTEAFF. The CDR3 DNA reads as TGCGCCAGCAGTGAGCGGGGTTGCACTGAAGCTTTCTTT.

V and J are TRBV5-4 and TRBJ1-5; D remains ambiguous. Germline lookup yields CDR1 SGHNT and CDR2 YYREEE (reference sequence). The V end lost 4 bases, the J end lost 3 bases, and 8 bases lay between the germline ends. CDR3 length: 13 residues. CDR3 residues: CASSVGSNQPQHF. The DNA of the CDR3 is TGTGCCAGCAGCGTCGGGTCCAATCAGCCCCAGCATTTT.